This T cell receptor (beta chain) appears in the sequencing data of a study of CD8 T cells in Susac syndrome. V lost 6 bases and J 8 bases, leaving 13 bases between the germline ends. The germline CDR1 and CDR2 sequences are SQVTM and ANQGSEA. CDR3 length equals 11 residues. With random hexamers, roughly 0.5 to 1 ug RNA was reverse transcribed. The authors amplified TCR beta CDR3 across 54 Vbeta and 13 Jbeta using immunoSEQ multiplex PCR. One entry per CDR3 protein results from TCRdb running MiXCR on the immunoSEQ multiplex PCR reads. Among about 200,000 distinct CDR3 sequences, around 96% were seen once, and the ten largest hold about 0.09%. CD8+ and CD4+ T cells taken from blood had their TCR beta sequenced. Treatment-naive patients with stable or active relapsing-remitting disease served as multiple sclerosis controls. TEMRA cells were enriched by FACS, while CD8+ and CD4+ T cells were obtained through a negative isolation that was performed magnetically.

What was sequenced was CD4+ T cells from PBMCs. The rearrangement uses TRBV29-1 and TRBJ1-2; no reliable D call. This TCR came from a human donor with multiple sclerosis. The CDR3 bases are TGCAGCGTCGTCCCAAGGTCGGGCTACACCTTC. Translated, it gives CSVVPRSGYTF.